This T cell receptor beta chain is from a study of T cell responses to AZD1222 COVID-19 vaccine. Findings and caveats of the study: Spike-wide vaccine-associated CD4 TCRs dominated at 160-218 and 743-854. Variant regions that are unmutated are reportedly the target of nearly half of spike-specific TCRs. White British people made up most donors, females outnumbered males, and clonal diversity was possibly underestimated.

Method: immunoSEQ multiplex PCR; TCRdb's copy keeps in-frame clones and lacks some. The sample yields about 83,000 clones, around 88% seen once. Germline CDR1 SGHNT, CDR2 YYREEE (reference sequence). Germline trimming cut 2 bases from V and 0 bases from J; bases unmatched to any gene: 5. CDR3 length: 16 residues. For this clone: Antigen unknown.

V usage is TRBV5-4 and J usage is TRBJ1-3; 7 nucleotides match TRBD1. The specimen comprised peripheral blood, sampled on day 0 of AZD1222 vaccination. The receptor was isolated from an adult in good health. The CDR3 loop is CASSLQGRYSGNTIYF. CDR3 nucleotide sequence: TGTGCCAGCAGCTTACAGGGGCGCTACTCTGGAAACACCATATATTTT.